Reported below is one TCR beta chain. The CDR3 has 16 amino acids. V trimming: 0 bases; J trimming: 5 bases; junction bases outside the gene matches: 9. CDR1 MGHRA and CDR2 YSYEKL come from the germline V gene. This entry is derived from a study of T cell changes during pregnancy in multiple sclerosis. Clones were sequenced by immunoSEQ multiplex PCR, and TCRdb holds only the in-frame ones, with some missing. This table has some 47,000 clones, 88% appearing once. Specimen: CD8+ T cells from peripheral blood mononuclear cells, collected after pregnancy. This TCR was sampled from a female donor in good health, enrolled as a control in a pregnancy study. This chain links TRBV4-1 with TRBJ1-2; 7 bases map to TRBD1. The CDR3 loop is CASSQEMGQSPYGYTF. Here the CDR3 DNA reads TGCGCCAGCAGCCAAGAAATGGGACAGTCTCCGTATGGCTACACCTTC.